The rows below give T cell receptor beta chains drawn from one sample of a study of PD-1 blockade in mismatch repair-deficient tumors. Assay used: immunoSEQ multiplex PCR; TCRdb lists only in-frame clones, some missing. The repertoire holds 85,000 to 130,000 clones, with 70% to 85% as singletons. The sequenced sample was peripheral blood, obtained 30 to 36 weeks after starting pembrolizumab. The receptors come from an adult with mismatch repair-deficient cancer. The CDR3 runs from the conserved cysteine through the conserved F or W. Only some rows state a clone size, as once, few, many or a class for expanded clones.

clone size,V gene,CDR3 protein
once,TRBV2,CASSGQGWESEAFF
.,TRBV9,CASSVAAGREQYF
.,TRBV29-1,CSVSTSGTYEQYF
.,TRBV7-6,CASSLLSGGANEQFF
.,TRBV27,CASSDRDRGLVYGYTF
.,TRBV21-1,CASSKIYFRGNTGELFF
.,TRBV1,CTSTQITSGPGNEQFF
.,TRBV4-1,CASSQEGGVTQYF
.,TRBV19,CASSIGFIGPGANVLTF
.,TRBV7-9,CASSPGQGGNEKLFF
.,TRBV7-9,CASSLGGTGGNEQFF
.,TRBV4-3,CASSQDIVINTQYF
.,TRBV6-6,CASSPGTNYGYTF
.,TRBV10-1,CASRGQGAGELFF
.,TRBV5-1,CASSLESGGTYEQYF
.,TRBV5-4,CASSFSQNTEAFF
.,TRBV6-1,CASRSLAGSYEQYF
few,TRBV5-6,CASSHPPTRSWGYTF
.,TRBV6-5,CASSLARDRGLNEQYF
.,TRBV27,CASSLGRATEAFF
few,TRBV6-6,CASRYPGTAPNTEAFF
.,TRBV27,CASSPTDTQYF
.,TRBV5-8,CASSLSRTGELFF
.,TRBV19,CASSLKGNQPQHF
.,TRBV7-8,CASSPRGTSSNEQFF
.,TRBV9,CASSVSPSGRDEQFF
.,TRBV30,CAWSRQKETQYF
once,TRBV16,CASSPETGQETQYF
.,TRBV11-3,CASSQAGANTGELFF
.,TRBV2,CASRWGDSNQPQHF
.,TRBV4-1,CASSQDLEVADTQYF